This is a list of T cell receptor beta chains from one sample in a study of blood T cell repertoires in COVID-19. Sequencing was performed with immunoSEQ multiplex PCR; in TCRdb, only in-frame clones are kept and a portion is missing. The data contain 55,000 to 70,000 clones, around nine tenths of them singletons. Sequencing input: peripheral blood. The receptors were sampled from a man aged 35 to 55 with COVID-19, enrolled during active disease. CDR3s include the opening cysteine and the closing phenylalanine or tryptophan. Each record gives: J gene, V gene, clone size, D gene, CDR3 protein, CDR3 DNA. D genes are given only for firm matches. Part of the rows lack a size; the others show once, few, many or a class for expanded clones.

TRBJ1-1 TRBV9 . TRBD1 CASSVDTGEVNTEAFF TGTGCCAGCAGCGTAGATACAGGGGAAGTGAACACTGAAGCTTTCTTT
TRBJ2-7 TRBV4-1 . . CASSQDSRSMVYEQYF TGCGCCAGCAGCCAAGATTCGAGGTCAATGGTCTACGAGCAGTACTTC
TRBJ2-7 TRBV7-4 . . CASINDSGDASYEQYF TGTGCCAGCATCAACGACAGTGGCGACGCGTCCTACGAGCAGTACTTC
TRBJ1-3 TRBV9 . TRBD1 CASSDGQGARSGNTIYF TGTGCCAGCAGCGATGGACAGGGGGCGAGGTCTGGAAACACCATATATTTT
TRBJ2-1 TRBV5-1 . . CASSLAQGLKNEQFF TGCGCCAGCAGCTTGGCCCAGGGACTGAAAAATGAGCAGTTCTTC
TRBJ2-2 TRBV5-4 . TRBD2 CASSLPIGLADTGELFF TGTGCCAGCAGCTTGCCAATTGGACTAGCGGACACCGGGGAGCTGTTTTTT
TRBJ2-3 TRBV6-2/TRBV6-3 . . CASSYTRGTDTQYF TGTGCCAGCAGTTACACGCGGGGCACAGATACGCAGTATTTT
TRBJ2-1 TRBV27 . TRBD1 CASRDRGTNEQFF TGTGCCAGCCGGGACAGGGGAACAAATGAGCAGTTCTTC
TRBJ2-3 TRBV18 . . CASSNNGGDTQYF TGTGCCAGCTCCAACAATGGAGGGGATACGCAGTATTTT
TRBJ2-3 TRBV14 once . CASSPLGTASDTQYF TGTGCCAGCAGCCCCCTAGGGACTGCTAGCGATACGCAGTATTTT
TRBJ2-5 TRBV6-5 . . CASSYRGKTQYF TGTGCCAGCAGTTATCGGGGGAAGACCCAGTACTTC
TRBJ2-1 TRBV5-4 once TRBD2 CASSLEGTRQFF TGTGCCAGCAGCTTGGAGGGGACTAGACAGTTCTTC
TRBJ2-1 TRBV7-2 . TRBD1 CASSSTGPGQGEQFF TGTGCCAGCAGCTCGACCGGTCCGGGACAGGGTGAGCAGTTCTTC
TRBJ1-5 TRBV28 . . CATWGRGQPQHF TGTGCTACGTGGGGGAGGGGTCAGCCCCAGCATTTT
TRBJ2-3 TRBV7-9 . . CANDTLRDTQYF TGTGCCAACGATACCCTCCGGGATACGCAGTATTTT
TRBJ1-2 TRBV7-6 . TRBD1 CASSPQDRVGYGYTF TGTGCCAGCAGCCCCCAGGACAGGGTAGGCTATGGCTACACCTTC
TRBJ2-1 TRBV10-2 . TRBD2 CASSGLAGVNEQFF TGCGCCAGCTCGGGACTAGCGGGGGTCAATGAGCAGTTCTTC
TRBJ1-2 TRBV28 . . CASSSAGQNLGYTF TGTGCCAGCAGTTCCGCAGGCCAAAACCTTGGCTACACCTTC
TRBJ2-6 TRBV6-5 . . CASAGAGANVLTF TGTGCCAGCGCAGGGGCTGGGGCCAACGTCCTGACTTTC
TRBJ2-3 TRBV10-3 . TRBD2 CAIRASGGRTDTQYF TGTGCCATCAGGGCCAGCGGGGGACGGACAGATACGCAGTATTTT
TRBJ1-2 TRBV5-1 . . CASSLERSYGYTF TGCGCCAGCAGCTTGGAGAGGTCCTATGGCTACACCTTC
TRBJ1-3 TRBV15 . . CATRAASGNTIYF TGTGCCACCCGAGCAGCGTCTGGAAACACCATATATTTT
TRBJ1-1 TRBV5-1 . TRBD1 CASRWDRVTTEAFF TGCGCCAGCAGATGGGACAGGGTAACCACTGAAGCTTTCTTT
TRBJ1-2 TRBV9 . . CASSPRSQGFGYGYTF TGTGCCAGCAGCCCTCGGAGCCAGGGGTTCGGCTATGGCTACACCTTC
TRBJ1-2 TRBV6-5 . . CASSPSQNYGYTF TGTGCCAGCAGCCCCTCCCAGAACTATGGCTACACCTTC
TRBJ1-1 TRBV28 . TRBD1 CASSPYLRTGNTEAFF TGTGCCAGCAGCCCTTACCTCCGGACAGGGAACACTGAAGCTTTCTTT
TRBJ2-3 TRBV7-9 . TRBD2 CASSSMLAGGITDTQYF TGTGCCAGCAGCTCCATGCTAGCGGGGGGGATCACAGATACGCAGTATTTT